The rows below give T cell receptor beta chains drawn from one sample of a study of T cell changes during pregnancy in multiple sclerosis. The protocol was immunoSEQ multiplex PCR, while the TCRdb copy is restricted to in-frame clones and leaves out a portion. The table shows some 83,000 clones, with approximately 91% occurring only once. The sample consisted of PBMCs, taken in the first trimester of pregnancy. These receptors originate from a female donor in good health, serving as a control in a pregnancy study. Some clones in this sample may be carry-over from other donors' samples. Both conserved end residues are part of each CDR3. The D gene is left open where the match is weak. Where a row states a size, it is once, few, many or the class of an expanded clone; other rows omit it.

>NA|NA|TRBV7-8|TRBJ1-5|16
TGTGCCAGCAGCTTAGTTGGGGCAGGGGGCAATCAGCCCCAGCATTTT
CASSLVGAGGNQPQHF
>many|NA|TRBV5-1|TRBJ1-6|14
TGCGCCAGCAGCAACGGGACTGCTTATTCACCCCTCCACTTT
CASSNGTAYSPLHF
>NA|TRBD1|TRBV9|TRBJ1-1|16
TGTGCCAGCAGCGTGTCCGGGACAGGGGTTAACACTGAAGCTTTCTTT
CASSVSGTGVNTEAFF
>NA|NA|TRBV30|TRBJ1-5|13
TGTGCCTGGAGTGTACGGGGAGGACAGCCCCAGCATTTT
CAWSVRGGQPQHF
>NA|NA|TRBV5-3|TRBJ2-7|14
TGTGCCAGAAATTGGGCTAGTGGGAGCTTACGGCAGTACTTC
CARNWASGSLRQYF
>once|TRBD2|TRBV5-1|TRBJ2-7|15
TGCGCCAGCAGCCCGGGACTAGCGGGGATCTACGAGCAGTACTTC
CASSPGLAGIYEQYF
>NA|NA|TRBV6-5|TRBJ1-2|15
TGTGCCAGCAGTTACGCGGGCTTACTGGAATATGGCTACACCTTC
CASSYAGLLEYGYTF
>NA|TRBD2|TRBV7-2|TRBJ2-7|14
TGTGCCAGCAGCTTTCTTGCGGGAGACTACGAGCAGTACTTC
CASSFLAGDYEQYF
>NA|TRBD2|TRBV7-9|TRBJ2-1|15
TGTGCCAGCAGCTTAGGGACTAGCGGGGGCAGTGAGCAGTTCTTC
CASSLGTSGGSEQFF
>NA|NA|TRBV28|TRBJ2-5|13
TGTGCCACCCTTCGGACTAACCAAGAGACCCAGTACTTC
CATLRTNQETQYF
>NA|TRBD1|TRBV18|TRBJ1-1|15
TGTGCCAGCCAGGGGACAGCGTTTTTGAACACTGAAGCTTTCTTT
CASQGTAFLNTEAFF
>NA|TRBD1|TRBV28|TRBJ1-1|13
TGTGCCAGCATTCGACAGGGTCACACTGAAGCTTTCTTT
CASIRQGHTEAFF
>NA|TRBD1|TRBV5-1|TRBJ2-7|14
TGCGCCAGCAGCGGAACCCGGGACAGTTACGAGCAGTACTTC
CASSGTRDSYEQYF
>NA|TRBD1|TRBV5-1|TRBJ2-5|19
TGCGCCAGCAGCTCACACGGGACAGGGGGAGGTATCTCGCTAGAGACCCAGTACTTC
CASSSHGTGGGISLETQYF
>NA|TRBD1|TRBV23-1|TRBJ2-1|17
TGCGCCAGCACTCGCCCACCAATGACAGGGTACTACAATGAGCAGTTCTTC
CASTRPPMTGYYNEQFF
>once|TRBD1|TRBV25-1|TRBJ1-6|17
TGTGCCAGCAGTGAACCTCTAGACAGGGGCTATAATTCACCCCTCCACTTT
CASSEPLDRGYNSPLHF
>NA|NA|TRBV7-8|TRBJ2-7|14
TGTGCCAGCAGCTTCTACATGACTCCATACGAGCAGTACTTC
CASSFYMTPYEQYF
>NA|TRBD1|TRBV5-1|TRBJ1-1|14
TGCGCCAGCAGACAGGGGCTCGTAAGCACTGAAGCTTTCTTT
CASRQGLVSTEAFF
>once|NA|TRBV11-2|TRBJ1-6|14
TGTGCCAGCAGCTTATCGGGGGGTAGGTCACCCCTCCACTTT
CASSLSGGRSPLHF
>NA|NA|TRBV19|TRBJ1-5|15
TGTGCCAGTAGTATCGGGGGGAATAGCAATCAGCCCCAGCATTTT
CASSIGGNSNQPQHF
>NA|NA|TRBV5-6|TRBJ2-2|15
TGTGCCAGCAGCTACTTGCGGGCTCTCACCGGGGAGCTGTTTTTT
CASSYLRALTGELFF
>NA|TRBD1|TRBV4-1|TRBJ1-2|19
TGCGCCAGCAGCCGAGACTACCGGGACAGGGGCTCCTTTAACTATGGCTACACCTTC
CASSRDYRDRGSFNYGYTF
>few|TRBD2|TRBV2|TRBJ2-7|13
TGTGCCGCTTGGGGCGGGGGCTCCTACGAGCAGTACTTC
CAAWGGGSYEQYF
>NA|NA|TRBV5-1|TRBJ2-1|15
TGCGCCAGCAGCCAGGGCGGGGGCTCGTTCGATGAGCAGTTCTTC
CASSQGGGSFDEQFF
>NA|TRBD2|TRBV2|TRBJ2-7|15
TGTGCCAGCAGTGAGGGGAGCGGGAGGACCTACGAGCAGTACTTC
CASSEGSGRTYEQYF
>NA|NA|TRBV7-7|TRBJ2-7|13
TGTGCTAGCAGCTTGGTGGGGGGTCGGGAGCAGTACTTC
CASSLVGGREQYF
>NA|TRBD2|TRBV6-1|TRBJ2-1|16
TGTGCCAGCAGTGAAGCGTCGTTCGGGGGGGGAAATGAGCAGTTCTTC
CASSEASFGGGNEQFF
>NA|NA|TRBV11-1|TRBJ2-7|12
TGTGCCAGCAGCTTATCAGGGTACGAGCAGTACTTC
CASSLSGYEQYF
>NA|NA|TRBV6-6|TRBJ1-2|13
TGTGCCAGCAGCGCCGACAGCCTCTATGGCTACACCTTC
CASSADSLYGYTF
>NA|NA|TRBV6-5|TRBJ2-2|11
TGTGCCAGCCGCAGCGCGAGGGAGCTGTTTTTT
CASRSARELFF
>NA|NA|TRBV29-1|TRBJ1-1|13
TGCAGCGCCGCAGGACAGCCCAACACTGAAGCTTTCTTT
CSAAGQPNTEAFF
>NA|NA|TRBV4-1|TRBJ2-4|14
TGCGCCAGCAGCCCCGGCCTACCCCTAGGCATTCAGTACTTC
CASSPGLPLGIQYF
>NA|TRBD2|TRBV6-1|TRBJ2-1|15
TGTGCCAGCAGTGAGGGGGGGTTTCGTTCCGGTGAGCAGTTCTTC
CASSEGGFRSGEQFF
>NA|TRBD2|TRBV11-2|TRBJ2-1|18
TGTGCCAGCAGTCCACTCGGGACTAGCGGGGGGGCCGACCGGGAGCAGTTCTTC
CASSPLGTSGGADREQFF
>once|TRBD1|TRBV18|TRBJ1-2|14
TGTGCCAGCTCTAGAAAACAGGGGAACTATGGCTACACCTTC
CASSRKQGNYGYTF
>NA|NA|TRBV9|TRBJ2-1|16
TGTGCCAGCAGCGAATTCGGGGACTCACCTACCAATGAGCAGTTCTTC
CASSEFGDSPTNEQFF
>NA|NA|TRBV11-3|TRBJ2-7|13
TGTGCCAGCAGCTTTTTCCCCTCAGGGGAGCAGTACTTC
CASSFFPSGEQYF
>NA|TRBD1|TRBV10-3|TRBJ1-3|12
TGTGCCATCGGACAGGGGGCCAACACCATATATTTT
CAIGQGANTIYF
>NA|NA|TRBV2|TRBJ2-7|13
TGTGCCAGCACCCCCGAGGTCATATACGAGCAGTACTTC
CASTPEVIYEQYF
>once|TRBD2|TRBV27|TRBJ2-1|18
TGTGCCAGCAGTCCTCCGCGGGAGTCCAAGAGCTCCTACAATGAGCAGTTCTTC
CASSPPRESKSSYNEQFF
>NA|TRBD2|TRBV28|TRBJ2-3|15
TGTGCCAGCAGTTCCAGCGGGGGGGCTACAGATACGCAGTATTTT
CASSSSGGATDTQYF
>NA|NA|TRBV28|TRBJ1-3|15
TGTGCCAGCAGTCCCCGTTTCTCCTCTGGAAACACCATATATTTT
CASSPRFSSGNTIYF
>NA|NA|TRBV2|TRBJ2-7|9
TGTGCCAGCAGCCGGGAGCAGTACTTC
CASSREQYF
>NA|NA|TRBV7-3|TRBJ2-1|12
TGTGCCAGCAGCGTCACAGGGACCGAGCAGTTCTTC
CASSVTGTEQFF
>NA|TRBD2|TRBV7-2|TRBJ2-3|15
TGTGCCAGCAGCTTAAGACCGGGAGGGGCAGATACGCAGTATTTT
CASSLRPGGADTQYF